These 25 T cell receptor beta chains were sequenced from one sample in a study of blood T cell repertoires in COVID-19. Repertoires were generated with immunoSEQ multiplex PCR, while TCRdb's copy carries only in-frame clones and drops some. This table has over 95,000 clones, approximately 85% appearing once. Sequenced input: peripheral blood. All receptors derive from a woman older than 75 with active or convalescent COVID-19.

This clone was counted between two and nine times. This sequence joins TRBV20-1 and TRBJ2-7; D uncertain. The CDR3 spans 13 residues. In germline, CDR1 is DFQATT, CDR2 SNEGSKA (reference sequence). V lost 3 bases and J 1 base, leaving 10 bases between the germline ends. CDR3 protein: CSASPGWSYEQYF. The CDR3, as DNA: TGCAGTGCTAGTCCGGGTTGGTCCTACGAGCAGTACTTC.

The genes are TRBV7-3 and TRBJ2-2; D call uncertain. Trimming took off 2 bases at V and 0 bases at J, with 10 bases between the two ends. This CDR3 has 16 residues. CDR1 and CDR2 from the germline V gene are SGHTA and FQGTGA. The DNA of the CDR3 is TGTGCCAGCAGCTTACTTAGCAGTACGAACACCGGGGAGCTGTTTTTT. Its translation: CASSLLSSTNTGELFF.

In this sample, this clone turned up a few times. The chain is built from TRBV6-1 and TRBJ2-7; TRBD2 matches 11 bases. With V trimmed by 1 base and J by 9 bases, 8 bases remained unmatched. The germline gives CDR1 MNHNS, CDR2 SASEGT. This CDR3 has 15 amino acids. The CDR3 spells CASSEGIAGGRGQYF. The CDR3 DNA sequence: TGTGCCAGCAGTGAAGGAATAGCGGGAGGGCGTGGGCAGTACTTC.

The chain carries TRBV4-1 and TRBJ2-3; 9 bases are a match to TRBD1. V was pared by 3 bases and J by 5 bases, with 9 bases of the junction left unmatched. The germline CDR1 and CDR2 sequences are MGHRA and YSYEKL. The CDR3 loop spans 16 amino acids. This CDR3 reads CASSHPPRDREDTQYF. As DNA, the CDR3 is TGCGCCAGCAGCCACCCACCCCGGGACAGGGAAGATACGCAGTATTTT.

J is TRBJ1-6 and V is TRBV4-1; 8 nucleotides align to TRBD1. J lost 10 bases, V lost 0 bases, and 8 bases had no gene match. The CDR3 sequence is 16 residues long. Per germline, CDR1 MGHRA and CDR2 YSYEKL. CDR3 residues: CASSQDGTGTRSPLHF. The CDR3 DNA is TGCGCCAGCAGCCAAGATGGGACAGGTACTAGGTCACCCCTCCACTTT.

This chain uses TRBV27 with TRBJ2-6; TRBD2 is a possible D gene (5 bases). CDR1 and CDR2 from the germline V gene are MNHEY and SMNVEV (reference sequence). The CDR3 totals 14 residues. Trimming took 6 bases from V and 8 from J, leaving 14 bases between them. The DNA for the CDR3 is TGTGCCAGCAGCCTAAGGACTTTGCCCAACGTCCTGACTTTC. This codes for CASSLRTLPNVLTF.

The chain is built from TRBV2 and TRBJ1-1; no firm D call. CDR3 size: 15 residues. Germline CDR1 is SNHLY and CDR2 is FYNNEI. The ends were cut back, 1 base at V and 7 bases at J, with 16 bases in the middle. CDR3 amino acids: CASSEGRQRIYEAFF. CDR3 DNA: TGTGCCAGCAGTGAAGGGAGGCAGAGGATATATGAAGCTTTCTTT.

The chain has TRBV6-5 and TRBJ2-7, with D possibly TRBD2 on 5 matching bases. The CDR3 covers 12 residues. With 5 bases removed from V and 9 bases from J, the gap between germline ends came to 14 bases. Germline V CDR1 and CDR2: MNHEY, SVGAGI. The CDR3: CASSSGSLGQYF. The DNA for the CDR3 is TGTGCCAGCAGTAGCGGATCCTTGGGGCAGTACTTC.

J is TRBJ2-7 and V is TRBV3-1 (or the pseudogene TRBV3-2); D possibly corresponds to TRBD2 (6 bases). Trimming removed 7 bases at V and 4 bases at J, with 20 bases between. Looked up from germline, CDR1 is LGHDT and CDR2 is YNNKEL (reference sequence). The CDR3 has 15 amino acids. The CDR3 reads CASNHSGGRSYEQYF. Here the CDR3 DNA reads TGTGCCAGCAACCACTCCGGTGGGAGGTCTTACGAGCAGTACTTC.

This CDR3 reads CASSPTGDSSNQPQHF. The CDR3 region has the DNA TGCGCCAGCAGCCCTACGGGGGACAGTAGCAATCAGCCCCAGCATTTT. The J gene is TRBJ1-5, the V gene TRBV4-1, with 7 bases lining up with TRBD1. V gave up 4 bases and J gave up 0 bases; unmatched junction bases: 6. The V gene's germline CDR1 is MGHRA and CDR2 YSYEKL. This CDR3 region has 16 residues.

The chain combines TRBV6-5 with TRBJ1-1; no reliable D call. CDR3 length: 14 residues. The germline V and J ends were trimmed by 2 bases and 8 bases, with 15 bases remaining between them. Looked up from germline, CDR1 is MNHEY and CDR2 is SVGAGI. The CDR3 coding sequence is TGTGCCAGCAGTTACATTTTCCCGGAGAGCGAAGCTTTCTTT. Its protein product is CASSYIFPESEAFF.

This clone was found once. V gene TRBV2 combines with J gene TRBJ2-7, with D uncertain. Germline V CDR1 and CDR2: SNHLY, FYNNEI. Trimming left V 5 bases short and J 4 bases short, with 6 bases between. The CDR3 extends over 11 amino acids. This CDR3 is CASSTIYEQYF. The CDR3 bases are TGTGCCAGCAGTACTATATACGAGCAGTACTTC. The full variable domain, in which reference TRBV2 and TRBJ2-7 provide the parts outside the CDR3, is EPEVTQTPSHQVTQMGQEVILRCVPISNHLYFYWYRQILGQKVEFLVSFYNNEISEKSEIFDDQFSVERPDGSNFTLKIRSTKLEDSAMYFCASSTIYEQYFGPGTRLTVT.

The CDR3 DNA is TGTGCCAGCAGTGATGATAGTGATAGGAAGGGTCTAGCGGGAGAGGGGACCCAGTACTTC. It is translated as CASSDDSDRKGLAGEGTQYF. The chain carries TRBV2 and TRBJ2-5, with TRBD2 identical over 10 bases. The CDR3 is made up of 20 amino acids. J lost 7 bases, V lost 3 bases, and 23 bases had no gene match. Germline CDR1 reads SNHLY; CDR2 reads FYNNEI. The variable domain in full, completed from reference TRBV2 and TRBJ2-5, reads EPEVTQTPSHQVTQMGQEVILRCVPISNHLYFYWYRQILGQKVEFLVSFYNNEISEKSEIFDDQFSVERPDGSNFTLKIRSTKLEDSAMYFCASSDDSDRKGLAGEGTQYFGPGTRLLVL.

This chain uses TRBV4-3 with TRBJ2-3; 10 nucleotides align to TRBD2. The germline V gene encodes CDR1 LGHNA and CDR2 YSLEER. The CDR3 length is 17 residues. Trimming cost V 0 bases and J 6 bases; bases outside gene matches: 9. The chain's CDR3 is CASSQDWGAGGSDTQYF. In DNA, the CDR3 is TGCGCCAGCAGCCAAGATTGGGGAGCGGGAGGGTCGGATACGCAGTATTTT.

The chain employs TRBV18 and TRBJ1-3; 9 positions agree with TRBD1. The CDR3 totals 16 residues. CDR1 is KGHSH and CDR2 is LQKENI in the germline V gene. The J segment lost 2 bases and the V segment lost 0 bases, leaving 2 bases of the junction unmatched. For the CDR3, the DNA is TGTGCCAGCTCACCACCCGGGACAGGGACTGGAAACACCATATATTTT. Its translation is CASSPPGTGTGNTIYF.

The chain employs TRBV20-1 and TRBJ2-7; the match to TRBD1 covers 8 bases. V was pared by 3 bases and J by 2 bases, with 6 bases of the junction left unmatched. Germline V gene data show CDR1 as DFQATT and CDR2 as SNEGSKA (reference sequence). CDR3 length: 14 residues. For the CDR3, the DNA is TGCAGTGCTAGTAAGACAGGGGACACCTACGAGCAGTACTTC. The encoded protein is CSASKTGDTYEQYF.

The rearrangement uses TRBV19 and TRBJ2-7, with D tentatively TRBD2 (6 bases). CDR1 and CDR2 (germline): LNHDA, SQIVND (reference sequence). There are 15 residues in the CDR3. Trimming removed 4 bases from V and 0 bases from J, with 13 bases in between. CDR3 DNA sequence: TGTGCCAGTAGTAGGGGGGACGGCATCTCCTACGAGCAGTACTTC. Protein sequence: CASSRGDGISYEQYF.

The table lists this clone with a few counts. The chain recombines TRBV6-2 or TRBV6-3 with TRBJ1-3; D may be TRBD1 (5 bases). V was clipped by 2 bases and J by 3 bases, with 8 bases between them. This CDR3 has 14 amino acids. Germline V gives CDR1 MNHEY, CDR2 SVGEGT. The CDR3 coding sequence is TGTGCCAGCAGTTACAACAGGAATGGAAACACCATATATTTT. This gives the protein CASSYNRNGNTIYF.

The rearrangement uses TRBV3-1 (or the pseudogene TRBV3-2) and TRBJ2-1, with 9 bases aligning to TRBD2. From germline, CDR1 is LGHDT and CDR2 YNNKEL (reference sequence). V dropped 4 bases and J dropped 9; count of bases not matched to a gene: 10. CDR3 length: 15 residues. CDR3 amino acids: CASSPAGTSYGEQFF. Here the CDR3 DNA reads TGTGCCAGCAGCCCTGCCGGGACTAGCTATGGTGAGCAGTTCTTC.

The chain is built from TRBV7-9 and TRBJ2-7, with TRBD2 identical over 13 bases. The trim removed 5 bases at V and 3 bases at J, leaving 10 bases unmatched. Germline V gene sequence: CDR1 SEHNR, CDR2 FQNEAQ (reference sequence). CDR3 length equals 17 residues. The CDR3 region is CASSGLAGDPQSYEQYF. CDR3 sequence (DNA): TGTGCCAGCAGCGGACTAGCGGGAGACCCACAGAGCTACGAGCAGTACTTC.

This chain joins TRBV30 and TRBJ1-2, with D perhaps TRBD1 (5 bases). Per the germline V gene, CDR1 is GTSNPN and CDR2 is SVGIG (reference sequence). V gave up 0 bases and J gave up 0 bases, with 26 bases separating them. This CDR3 contains 20 residues. CDR3 in DNA: TGTGCCTGGAGTGTTAGTGGGGACTGGGTCACCCCCCACTCTAACTATGGCTACACCTTC. This sequence encodes CAWSVSGDWVTPHSNYGYTF.

In its sample, this clone was seen once. The V and J genes are TRBV24-1 and TRBJ2-3, with 7 bases matching TRBD2. From germline, CDR1 is KGHDR and CDR2 SFDVKD. V shed 1 base, J shed 7 bases, and the junction held 13 bases outside the gene matches. This CDR3 is built from 17 residues. CDR3 in DNA: TGTGCCACCAGTGATTTATCAGCGGGGAGCTTCGGTTATACGCAGTATTTT. It yields the protein CATSDLSAGSFGYTQYF.

V and J are TRBV5-1 and TRBJ2-3; a possible D gene is TRBD1 (6 bases). CDR1 is SGHRS, CDR2 YFSETQ, per germline. This CDR3 region has 17 residues. The germline V and J ends were trimmed by 4 bases and 2 bases, with 20 bases remaining between them. The CDR3 DNA reads as TGCGCCAGCAGCGACCTCAGGGGTTCCGTTAACACAGATACGCAGTATTTT. Translation gives CASSDLRGSVNTDTQYF. Supplemented by reference TRBV5-1 and TRBJ2-3, the full variable domain reads KAGVTQTPRYLIKTRGQQVTLSCSPISGHRSVSWYQQTPGQGLQFLFEYFSETQRNKGNFPGRFSGRQFSNSRSEMNVSTLELGDSALYLCASSDLRGSVNTDTQYFGPGTRLTVL.

Turning to this clone: Sequence at one end of the junction differs from germline and may be a read error. The V gene is TRBV5-1, the J gene TRBJ2-3; the D is unclear. CDR1 is SGHRS, CDR2 YFSETQ, per germline. The CDR3 has 12 residues. This CDR3 reads CASSLDNGGQYF. CDR3 nucleotides: TGTGCCAGCAGCTTGGATAACGGTGGGCAGTATTTT.

In DNA form, the CDR3 reads TGTGCCAGCAGCCCCAAGGGCGGGCATAATTCACCCCTCCACTTT. Its translation is CASSPKGGHNSPLHF. The V call is TRBV11-2, the J call TRBJ1-6; D not resolved. Germline values: CDR1 SGHAT, CDR2 FQNNGV. V lost 5 bases, J lost 5 bases, and 13 bases lay in between. The CDR3 runs to 15 residues.